Sequencing of this T cell receptor (beta chain) was carried out in a study of shared clonotypes between healthy human individuals. Sorted-subset replicate PCR reactions contained 200 ng DNA, corresponding to some 29,000 T cell genomes. In the original workflow: ImmunoSEQ output lacked quality scores and full-length reads, limiting matched filtering. Sequencing was performed with immunoSEQ multiplex PCR; in TCRdb, only in-frame clones are kept and a portion is missing. V, J and clone size derive from that table, while D and trimming were established from the DNA sequence. The sample records 2,100,000 or so clones, under 97% being singletons. V lost 5 bases, J lost 5 bases, and 16 bases lay in between. Germline V gives CDR1 SGHVS, CDR2 FNYEAQ. This CDR3 has 14 residues.

This clonotype was obtained from a man aged 18 to 30 in good health. The source material was naive CD4+ T cells sorted from blood. As to subset: CD45RA+ positively selected. This chain links TRBV7-6 with TRBJ2-7; D is ambiguous. The CDR3 DNA reads as TGTGCCAGCAGCCTAGGTCCCCCCGTAAACGAGCAGTACTTC. Protein: CASSLGPPVNEQYF.